Shown below are 13 T cell receptor beta chains from a single sample sequenced in a study of shared clonotypes between healthy human individuals (TCRdb year 2020). Library construction relied on the immunoSEQ multiplex PCR assay. TCRdb holds this immuneACCESS table with in-frame rearrangements only. Some clones are missing; in checked studies, unresolved V genes explain under half, and the rest has no known cause. A total of millions of clones appear in this sample, 85% to 95% of them only once. The ten biggest clones cover under 2% of the sample. CD8 naive samples were obtained by positive selection for CCR7 among CD45RO-negative cells, yielding a CD45RA+CCR7+ population from which TemRA cells were excluded. Sequenced material: naive CD8+ T cells from PBMCs. Per the publication, the cell subset or site label means: CD45RA+CCR7+. Receptors originate from a man between 18 and 29 years old in good health. Some clones in this sample may be carry-over from other donors' samples.

The chain links TRBV7-9 to TRBJ2-1; D assignment may be TRBD1 or TRBD2 (5 bases each). Germline V gives CDR1 SEHNR, CDR2 FQNEAQ (reference sequence). The CDR3 loop spans 14 amino acids. The germline V and J ends were trimmed by 2 bases and 8 bases, with 13 bases remaining between them. The DNA of the CDR3 is TGTGCCAGCAGCTTATCCGGGACCCCCCATGAGCAGTTCTTC. The encoded protein is CASSLSGTPHEQFF.

The J gene is TRBJ1-2, the V gene TRBV13; a possible D gene is TRBD1 (5 bases). With 0 bases removed from V and 2 bases from J, the gap between germline ends came to 10 bases. CDR1 and CDR2 from the germline V gene are PRHDT and FYEKMQ (reference sequence). The length of the CDR3 is 15 residues. The CDR3 here is CASSLGRGPNYGYTF. Written as DNA, the CDR3 is TGTGCCAGCAGCTTAGGGCGGGGACCGAACTATGGCTACACCTTC.

This clone was counted a single time. This sequence joins TRBV28 and TRBJ2-3; 7 bases line up with TRBD2. Germline CDR1 and CDR2: MDHEN and SYDVKM. J was trimmed by 1 base and V by 8 bases; bases with no gene match: 9. The length of the CDR3 is 15 residues. CDR3 in DNA: TGTGCCAGCCTCCGGGGGGATGCACGCACAGATACGCAGTATTTT. It is translated as CASLRGDARTDTQYF.

This clone was recorded a few times. The genes are TRBV9 and TRBJ1-1; D is unresolved. CDR3 size: 15 residues. The ends were cut back, 4 bases at V and 6 bases at J, with 19 bases in the middle. CDR1 is SGDLS and CDR2 is YYNGEE in the germline V gene. In nucleotides, the CDR3 is TGTGCCAGCAGCATCGGACGGAGTCGAGGCGCTGAAGCTTTCTTT. Translation: CASSIGRSRGAEAFF.

The rearrangement uses TRBV5-4 and TRBJ2-2, with no clear D. The CDR3 covers 14 residues. Trimming took off 2 bases at V and 5 bases at J, with 10 bases between the two ends. Germline loops: CDR1 SGHNT, CDR2 YYREEE (reference sequence). CDR3 region: CASSFPGDTGELFF. The DNA for the CDR3 is TGTGCCAGCAGCTTCCCAGGCGATACCGGGGAGCTGTTTTTT.

Only one count was recorded for this clone. This chain connects TRBV2 to TRBJ2-1; the D gene could be TRBD1 or TRBD2 (6 bases each). V lost 11 bases and J 6 bases, leaving 20 bases between the germline ends. The CDR3 extends over 14 amino acids. The V gene's germline CDR1 is SNHLY and CDR2 FYNNEI. The CDR3 spells CAGGALEGVNEQFF. For the CDR3, the DNA is TGTGCCGGAGGGGCGCTCGAGGGGGTCAATGAGCAGTTCTTC.

This clone appeared a single time. The CDR3 bases are TGTGCCAGCAGCTTGGTCGGGACAGGAATCTATGGCTACACCTTC. This sequence encodes CASSLVGTGIYGYTF. The chain is built from TRBV5-6 and TRBJ1-2, with TRBD1 identical over 8 bases. J gave up 4 bases and V 0 bases, and 5 bases lay outside the gene matches. The CDR3 is made up of 15 amino acids. Germline V gene data show CDR1 as SGHDT and CDR2 as YYEEEE.

This clone was seen only once. CDR3: CASRGLTGGYSGNTIYF. DNA of the CDR3: TGTGCCAGCCGAGGGTTGACAGGGGGCTACTCTGGAAACACCATATATTTT. The chain has TRBV28 and TRBJ1-3; 10 nucleotides match TRBD1. Germline V gene data show CDR1 as MDHEN and CDR2 as SYDVKM. There are 17 residues in the CDR3. V trimming: 8 bases; J trimming: 0 bases; junction bases outside the gene matches: 10. Combining the CDR3 with reference TRBV28 and TRBJ1-3 gives the whole variable domain DVKVTQSSRYLVKRTGEKVFLECVQDMDHENMFWYRQDPGLGLRLIYFSYDVKMKEKGDIPEGYSVSREKKERFSLILESASTNQTSMYLCASRGLTGGYSGNTIYFGEGSWLTVV.

The chain combines TRBV6-4 with TRBJ2-1; 7 bases fit TRBD2. Trimming at V came to 0 bases and at J to 9 bases, leaving 5 bases not matched to a gene. The germline CDR1 and CDR2 sequences are MRHNA and SNTAGT. The CDR3 extends over 14 amino acids. CDR3 sequence reads: CASSDSYGGSEQFF. For the CDR3, the DNA is TGTGCCAGCAGTGACTCGTACGGCGGGAGTGAGCAGTTCTTC.

The J gene is TRBJ2-7, the V gene TRBV6-1, with D possibly called TRBD1 or TRBD2 (5 bases each). Germline assignment: CDR1 MNHNS and CDR2 SASEGT. The CDR3 contains 12 residues. Deletions cut 8 bases from V and 0 bases from J, with 8 bases between. The CDR3 region has the DNA TGTGCCAGCTGGGGACCCTCCTACGAGCAGTACTTC. Protein product: CASWGPSYEQYF.

Of note for this clone: The same CDR3 arises from other DNA sequences in this sample as well. This chain joins TRBV27 and TRBJ2-7; maybe TRBD1 (6 bases). CDR1 MNHEY and CDR2 SMNVEV come from the germline V gene (reference sequence). The CDR3 extends over 13 amino acids. V dropped 6 bases and J dropped 4 bases, with 13 bases sitting between them. Written as DNA, the CDR3 is TGTGCCAGCAGCCCAGGGGCGGCGTACGAGCAGTACTTC. This codes for CASSPGAAYEQYF.

The CDR3 sequence: CASSPYRTGNGHGYTF. The CDR3 region has the DNA TGTGCCAGTAGCCCCTACCGAACAGGGAACGGTCATGGCTACACCTTC. The gene calls are TRBV19 and TRBJ1-2; D may be TRBD1 (6 bases). Germline CDR1 and CDR2: LNHDA and SQIVND (reference sequence). The length of the CDR3 is 16 residues. V lost 6 bases and J 6 bases, leaving 23 bases between the germline ends. Together with reference TRBV19 and TRBJ1-2, the CDR3 gives the full variable domain: DGGITQSPKYLFRKEGQNVTLSCEQNLNHDAMYWYRQDPGQGLRLIYYSQIVNDFQKGDIAEGYSVSREKKESFPLTVTSAQKNPTAFYLCASSPYRTGNGHGYTFGSGTRLTVV.

CDR3 in DNA: TGTGCCAGCAGTTTATCCGTCGGGAGGGCCGGCAATGAGCAGTTCTTC. Amino acids: CASSLSVGRAGNEQFF. The chain uses TRBV27 and TRBJ2-1; 8 bases are shared with TRBD2. The CDR3 extends over 16 amino acids. V gave up 0 bases and J gave up 6 bases; unmatched junction bases: 7. Looked up from germline, CDR1 is MNHEY and CDR2 is SMNVEV (reference sequence).